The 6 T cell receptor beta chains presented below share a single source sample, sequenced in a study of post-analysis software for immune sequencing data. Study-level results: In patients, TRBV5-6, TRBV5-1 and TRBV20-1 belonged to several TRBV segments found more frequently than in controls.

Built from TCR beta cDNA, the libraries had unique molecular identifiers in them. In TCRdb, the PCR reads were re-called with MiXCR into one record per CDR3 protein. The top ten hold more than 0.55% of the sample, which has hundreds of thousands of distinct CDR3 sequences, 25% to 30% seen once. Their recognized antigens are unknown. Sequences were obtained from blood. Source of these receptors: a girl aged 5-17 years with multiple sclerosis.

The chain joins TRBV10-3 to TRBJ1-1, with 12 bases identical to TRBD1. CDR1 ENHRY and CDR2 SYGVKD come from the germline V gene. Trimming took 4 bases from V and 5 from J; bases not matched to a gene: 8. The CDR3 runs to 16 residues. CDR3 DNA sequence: TGTGCCATCAGTGTGGGACAGGGGGCTGAAGAGACTGAAGCTTTCTTT. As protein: CAISVGQGAEETEAFF.

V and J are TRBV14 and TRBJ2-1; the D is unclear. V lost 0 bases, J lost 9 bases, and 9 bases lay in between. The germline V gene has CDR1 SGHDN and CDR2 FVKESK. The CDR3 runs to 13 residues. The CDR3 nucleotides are TGTGCCAGCAGCCAAGAGCGCGTAAGTGAGCAGTTCTTC. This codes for CASSQERVSEQFF.

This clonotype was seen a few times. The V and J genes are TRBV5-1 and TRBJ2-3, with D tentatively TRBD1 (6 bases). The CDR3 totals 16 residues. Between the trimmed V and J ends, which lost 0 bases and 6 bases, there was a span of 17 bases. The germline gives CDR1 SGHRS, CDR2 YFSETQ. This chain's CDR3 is CASSLVGTPPGDTQYF. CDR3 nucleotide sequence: TGCGCCAGCAGCTTGGTGGGGACACCTCCGGGGGATACGCAGTATTTT. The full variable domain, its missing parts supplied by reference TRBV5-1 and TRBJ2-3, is KAGVTQTPRYLIKTRGQQVTLSCSPISGHRSVSWYQQTPGQGLQFLFEYFSETQRNKGNFPGRFSGRQFSNSRSEMNVSTLELGDSALYLCASSLVGTPPGDTQYFGPGTRLTVL.

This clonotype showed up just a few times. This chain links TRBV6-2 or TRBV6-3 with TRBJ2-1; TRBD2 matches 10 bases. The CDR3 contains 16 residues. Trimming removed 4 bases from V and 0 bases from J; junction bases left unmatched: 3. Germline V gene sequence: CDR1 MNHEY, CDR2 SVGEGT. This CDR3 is CASSWLAGDSYNEQFF. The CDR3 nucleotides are TGTGCCAGCAGTTGGCTAGCGGGAGACTCCTACAATGAGCAGTTCTTC.

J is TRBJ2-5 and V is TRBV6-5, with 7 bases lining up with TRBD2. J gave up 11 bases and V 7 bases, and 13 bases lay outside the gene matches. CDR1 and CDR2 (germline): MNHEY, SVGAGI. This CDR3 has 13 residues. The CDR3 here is CASTRGAGREQYF. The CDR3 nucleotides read TGTGCCAGCACCCGTGGGGCAGGGAGGGAGCAGTACTTC.

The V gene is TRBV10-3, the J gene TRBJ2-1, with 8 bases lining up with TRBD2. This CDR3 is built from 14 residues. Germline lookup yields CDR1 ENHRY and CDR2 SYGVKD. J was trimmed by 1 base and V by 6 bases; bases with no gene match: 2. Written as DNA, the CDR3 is TGTGCCATCAGAGAGCGGGAGTCCTACAATGAGCAGTTCTTC. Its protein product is CAIRERESYNEQFF.